The 13 T cell receptor beta chains below all came from one sample that was sequenced in a study of blood T cells in healthy people across ages. Combining a sample-barcoded 5' primer with a J-beta primer mix, a second PCR ran for about 6 to 11 cycles. Via MiXCR, TCRdb re-called the 5' RACE reads, giving one row per CDR3 protein. The sample consists of around 850,000 distinct CDR3 sequences, approximately 35% of them appearing once. The material sequenced was blood. Receptors were obtained from a man aged 18-30 years in good health.

The chain joins TRBV20-1 to TRBJ2-2; unclear D gene. The CDR3 sequence is 16 residues long. Germline-derived CDR1 and CDR2 are DFQATT and SNEGSKA (reference sequence). V lost 0 bases and J 0 bases, leaving 11 bases between the germline ends. CDR3 region: CSARDMGISNTGELFF. The CDR3 nucleotides are TGCAGTGCTAGAGATATGGGGATCTCGAACACCGGGGAGCTGTTTTTT.

This clonotype was counted a few times. The V gene is TRBV6-5, the J gene TRBJ2-5; D is possibly TRBD1 (6 bases). This CDR3 has 13 residues. Germline CDR1 is MNHEY and CDR2 is SVGAGI. Trimming stripped 5 bases from V and 9 bases from J, with 16 bases between. This CDR3 is CASSTGFREAQYF. DNA of the CDR3: TGTGCCAGCAGTACAGGGTTCCGTGAGGCCCAGTACTTC.

J is TRBJ2-3 and V is TRBV10-3; tentatively, D is TRBD2 (7 bases). V shed 0 bases and J shed 3 bases, with 13 bases lying between them. This CDR3 is 16 amino acids long. Germline CDR1 is ENHRY and CDR2 is SYGVKD. The chain's CDR3 is CAISESKGGTTDTQYF. In DNA, the CDR3 is TGTGCCATCAGTGAGTCGAAGGGGGGGACGACAGATACGCAGTATTTT.

In its sample, this clonotype was seen a few times. The V call is TRBV10-3, the J call TRBJ2-5; 8 bases fit TRBD2. The end of the DNA fits TRBJ2-7 better, so the J call may be wrong. This CDR3 contains 11 residues. Germline CDR1 reads ENHRY; CDR2 reads SYGVKD. For the CDR3, the DNA is TGTGCCATCGCCGGGGGGGACGAGCAGTACTTC. Translating gives CAIAGGDEQYF.

J is TRBJ2-1 and V is TRBV5-1; D assignment may be TRBD1 or TRBD2 (7 bases each). The germline V gene encodes CDR1 SGHRS and CDR2 YFSETQ. The CDR3 contains 17 residues. V was clipped by 1 base and J by 1 base, with 15 bases between them. Here the CDR3 reads CASSLQGGGLSYNEQFF. Written as DNA, the CDR3 is TGCGCCAGCAGCTTGCAGGGGGGGGGCCTTTCCTACAATGAGCAGTTCTTC.

The chain carries TRBV11-2 and TRBJ2-2; no firm D call. The V and J ends lost 2 bases and 4 bases respectively, with 8 bases between them. The CDR3 has 14 residues. Germline CDR1 reads SGHAT; CDR2 reads FQNNGV. DNA of the CDR3: TGTGCCAGCAGCTTACAACAAAGCACCGGGGAGCTGTTTTTT. Protein sequence: CASSLQQSTGELFF.

The chain joins TRBV4-1 to TRBJ1-4; 11 positions agree with TRBD1. Germline V gene lookup returns CDR1 MGHRA and CDR2 YSYEKL. Germline trimming cut 3 bases from V and 8 bases from J; bases unmatched to any gene: 2. The CDR3 loop spans 14 amino acids. In nucleotides, the CDR3 is TGCGCCAGCAGCCAGGGGACAGGGGGGGAAAAACTGTTTTTT. This codes for CASSQGTGGEKLFF.

This chain connects TRBV12-3 or TRBV12-4 to TRBJ1-3, with D perhaps matching TRBD1 (6 bases). The CDR3 length is 13 residues. The V and J ends lost 8 bases and 8 bases respectively, with 16 bases between them. The CDR3 loop reads CASRLGARDTIYF. Here the CDR3 DNA reads TGTGCCAGCCGGTTGGGGGCGAGGGACACCATATATTTT.

This clonotype came up many times. V is TRBV6-5 and J is TRBJ2-7; TRBD1 might be the D (5 bases). Germline CDR1 is MNHEY and CDR2 is SVGAGI. CDR3 length: 15 residues. V was pared by 0 bases and J by 0 bases, with 9 bases between. In nucleotides, the CDR3 is TGTGCCAGCAGTTACTCGAGTGACAGCTCCTACGAGCAGTACTTC. This translates into CASSYSSDSSYEQYF.

This rearrangement joins TRBV3-1 to TRBJ1-2; D gene uncertain. Germline loops: CDR1 LGHDT, CDR2 YNNKEL (reference sequence). V lost 4 bases and J 4 bases, leaving 7 bases between the germline ends. The CDR3 runs to 12 residues. The DNA of the CDR3 is TGTGCCAGCAGCCGGAGACGCTATGGCTACACCTTC. This codes for CASSRRRYGYTF. Filled out from reference TRBV3-1 and TRBJ1-2, the complete variable domain reads DTAVSQTPKYLVTQMGNDKSIKCEQNLGHDTMYWYKQDSKKFLKIMFSYNNKELIINETVPNRFSPKSPDKAHLNLHINSLELGDSAVYFCASSRRRYGYTFGSGTRLTVV.

This clonotype was observed a handful of times. V usage is TRBV5-1 and J usage is TRBJ2-1, with D maybe TRBD1 (6 bases). With 7 bases removed from V and 2 bases from J, the gap between germline ends came to 19 bases. Germline V gives CDR1 SGHRS, CDR2 YFSETQ. This CDR3 region has 16 residues. CDR3 sequence: CASARTAQGPYNEQFF. CDR3 nucleotides: TGCGCCAGCGCCCGGACTGCTCAGGGGCCCTACAATGAGCAGTTCTTC.

V usage is TRBV4-3 and J usage is TRBJ1-6; TRBD1 might be the D (5 bases). The germline V and J ends were trimmed by 0 bases and 8 bases, with 23 bases remaining between them. Germline V CDR1 and CDR2: LGHNA, YSLEER. This CDR3 has 19 residues. CDR3 amino acids: CASSQDSPGVRDWYSPLHF. The CDR3 DNA follows: TGCGCCAGCAGCCAAGATTCACCGGGGGTGCGCGATTGGTATTCACCCCTCCACTTT.

With regard to this clonotype: The junction departs from germline at one end; a sequencing error may be responsible. This rearrangement joins TRBV3-1 to TRBJ1-4; 7 nucleotides agree with TRBD1. Germline CDR1 and CDR2: LGHDT and YNNKEL (reference sequence). This CDR3 is built from 16 residues. The CDR3 sequence: CASSRTGEATNEILFF. In DNA, the CDR3 is TGTGCCAGCAGTCGAACAGGGGAAGCAACTAATGAAATACTGTTTTTT.